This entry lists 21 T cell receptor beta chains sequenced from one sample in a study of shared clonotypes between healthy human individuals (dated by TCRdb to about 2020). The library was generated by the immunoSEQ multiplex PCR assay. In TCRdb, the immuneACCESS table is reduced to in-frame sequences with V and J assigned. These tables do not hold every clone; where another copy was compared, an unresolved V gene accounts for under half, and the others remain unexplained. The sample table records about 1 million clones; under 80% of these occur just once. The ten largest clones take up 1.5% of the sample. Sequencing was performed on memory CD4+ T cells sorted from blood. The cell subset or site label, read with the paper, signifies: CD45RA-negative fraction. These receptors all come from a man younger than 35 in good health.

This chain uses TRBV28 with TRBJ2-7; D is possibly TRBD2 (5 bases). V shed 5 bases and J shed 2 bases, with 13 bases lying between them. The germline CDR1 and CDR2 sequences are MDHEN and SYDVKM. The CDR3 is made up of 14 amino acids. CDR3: CASSPVGVPYEQYF. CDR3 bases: TGTGCCAGCAGTCCCGTCGGGGTACCCTACGAGCAGTACTTC.

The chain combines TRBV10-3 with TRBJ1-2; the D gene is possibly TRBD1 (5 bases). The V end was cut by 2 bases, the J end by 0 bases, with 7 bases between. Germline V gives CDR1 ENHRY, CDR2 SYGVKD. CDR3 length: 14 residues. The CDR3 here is CAISEGAANYGYTF. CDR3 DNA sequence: TGTGCCATCAGTGAGGGGGCAGCTAACTATGGCTACACCTTC.

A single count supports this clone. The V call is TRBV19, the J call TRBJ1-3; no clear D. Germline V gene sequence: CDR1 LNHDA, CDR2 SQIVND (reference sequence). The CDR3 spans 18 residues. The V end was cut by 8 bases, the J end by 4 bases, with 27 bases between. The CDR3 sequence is CASVPGTPIDGSGNTIYF. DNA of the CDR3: TGTGCCAGTGTTCCGGGAACACCAATCGATGGCTCCGGAAACACCATATATTTT.

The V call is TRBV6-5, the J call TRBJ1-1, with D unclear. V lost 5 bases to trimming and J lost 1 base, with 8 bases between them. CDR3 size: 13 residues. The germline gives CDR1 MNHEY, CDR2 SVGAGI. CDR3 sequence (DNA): TGTGCCAGCAGTCGTAAGGGGAACACTGAAGCTTTCTTT. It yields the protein CASSRKGNTEAFF.

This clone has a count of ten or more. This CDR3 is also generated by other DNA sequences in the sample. This chain's CDR3 is CASSLQETQYF. In DNA, the CDR3 is TGTGCCAGCAGCTTACAGGAGACCCAGTACTTC. The chain employs TRBV11-2 and TRBJ2-5; D is unresolved. The CDR3 extends over 11 amino acids. V lost 2 bases and J 5 bases, leaving 3 bases between the germline ends. The germline V gene encodes CDR1 SGHAT and CDR2 FQNNGV.

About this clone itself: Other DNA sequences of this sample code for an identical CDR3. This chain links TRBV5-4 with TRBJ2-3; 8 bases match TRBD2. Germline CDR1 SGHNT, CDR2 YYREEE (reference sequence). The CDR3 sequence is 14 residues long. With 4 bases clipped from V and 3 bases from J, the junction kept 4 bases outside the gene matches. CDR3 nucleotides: TGTGCCAGCAGCGCGGGGGGAGGGACAGATACGCAGTATTTT. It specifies CASSAGGGTDTQYF.

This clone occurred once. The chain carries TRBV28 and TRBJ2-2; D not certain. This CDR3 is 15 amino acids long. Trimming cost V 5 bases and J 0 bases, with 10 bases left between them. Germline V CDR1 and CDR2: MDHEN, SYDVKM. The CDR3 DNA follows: TGTGCCAGCAGTATGCCGGTAGCGAACACCGGGGAGCTGTTTTTT. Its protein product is CASSMPVANTGELFF.

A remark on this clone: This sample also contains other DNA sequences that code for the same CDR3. The CDR3 protein is CASSYGLAGASYEQYF. In DNA, the CDR3 is TGTGCCAGCAGTTACGGACTAGCGGGGGCCTCCTACGAGCAGTACTTC. This chain uses TRBV6-5 with TRBJ2-7; 13 bases align to TRBD2. Germline loops: CDR1 MNHEY, CDR2 SVGAGI. The CDR3 length is 16 residues. The V and J ends lost 2 bases and 0 bases, in that order; junction bases with no gene match: 1.

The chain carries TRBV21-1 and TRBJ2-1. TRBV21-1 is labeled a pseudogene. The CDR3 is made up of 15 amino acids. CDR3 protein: CASSKLLTGGNEQFF. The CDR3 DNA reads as TGTGCCAGCAGCAAATTACTTACAGGAGGCAATGAGCAGTTCTTC.

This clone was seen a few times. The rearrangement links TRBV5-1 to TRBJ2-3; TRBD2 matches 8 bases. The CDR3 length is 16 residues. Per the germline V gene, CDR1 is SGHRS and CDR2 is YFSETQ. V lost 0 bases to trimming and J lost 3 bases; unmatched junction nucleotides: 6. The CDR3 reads CASSLAGREGTDTQYF. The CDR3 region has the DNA TGCGCCAGCAGCTTGGCCGGACGGGAGGGGACAGATACGCAGTATTTT.

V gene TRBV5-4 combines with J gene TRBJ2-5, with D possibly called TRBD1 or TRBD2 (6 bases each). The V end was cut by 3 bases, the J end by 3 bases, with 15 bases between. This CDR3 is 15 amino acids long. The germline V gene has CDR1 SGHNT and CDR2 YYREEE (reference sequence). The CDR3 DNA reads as TGTGCCAGCAGCTATGACAGGACTATCAAAGAGACCCAGTACTTC. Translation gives CASSYDRTIKETQYF.

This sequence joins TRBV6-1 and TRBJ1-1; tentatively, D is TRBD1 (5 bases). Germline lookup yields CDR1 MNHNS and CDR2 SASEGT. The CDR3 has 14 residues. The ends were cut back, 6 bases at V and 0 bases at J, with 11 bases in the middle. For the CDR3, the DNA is TGTGCCAGCAGGCTACAGGAGATGAACACTGAAGCTTTCTTT. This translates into CASRLQEMNTEAFF.

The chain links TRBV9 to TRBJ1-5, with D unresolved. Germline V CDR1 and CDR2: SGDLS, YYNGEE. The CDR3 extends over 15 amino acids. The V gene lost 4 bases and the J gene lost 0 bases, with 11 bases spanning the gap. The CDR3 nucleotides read TGTGCCAGCAGCCCTCGGGCCGATAGCAATCAGCCCCAGCATTTT. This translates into CASSPRADSNQPQHF.

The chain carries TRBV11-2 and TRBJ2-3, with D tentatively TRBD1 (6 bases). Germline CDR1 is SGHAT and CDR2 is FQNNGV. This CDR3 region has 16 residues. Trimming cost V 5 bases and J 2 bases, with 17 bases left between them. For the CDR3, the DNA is TGTGCCAGCAGCCCAGGGAACAGGGTTGACACAGATACGCAGTATTTT. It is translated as CASSPGNRVDTDTQYF.

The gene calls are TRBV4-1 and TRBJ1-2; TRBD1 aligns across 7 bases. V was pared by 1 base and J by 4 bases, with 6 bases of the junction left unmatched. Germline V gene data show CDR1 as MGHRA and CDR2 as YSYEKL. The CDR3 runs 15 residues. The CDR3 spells CASSQAQGIAYGYTF. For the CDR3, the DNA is TGCGCCAGCAGCCAAGCACAGGGGATTGCCTATGGCTACACCTTC.

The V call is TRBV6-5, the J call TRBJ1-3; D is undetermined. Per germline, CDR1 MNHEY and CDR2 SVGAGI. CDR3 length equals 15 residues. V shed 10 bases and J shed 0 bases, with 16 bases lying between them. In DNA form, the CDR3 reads TGTGCCACCGCCTTAAAGGTCCACTCTGGAAACACCATATATTTT. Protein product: CATALKVHSGNTIYF.

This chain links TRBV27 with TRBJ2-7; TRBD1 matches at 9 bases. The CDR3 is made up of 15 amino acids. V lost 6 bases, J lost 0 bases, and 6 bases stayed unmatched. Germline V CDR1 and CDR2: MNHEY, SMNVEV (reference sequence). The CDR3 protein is CASSRTGVGSYEQYF. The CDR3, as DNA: TGTGCCAGCAGCCGGACAGGGGTCGGCTCCTACGAGCAGTACTTC.

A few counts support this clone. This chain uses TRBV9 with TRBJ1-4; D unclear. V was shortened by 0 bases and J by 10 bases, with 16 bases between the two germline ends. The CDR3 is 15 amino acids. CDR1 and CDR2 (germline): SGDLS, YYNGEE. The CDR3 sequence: CASSVGFQETGKLFF. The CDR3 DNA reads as TGTGCCAGCAGCGTAGGATTTCAAGAAACTGGAAAACTGTTTTTT.

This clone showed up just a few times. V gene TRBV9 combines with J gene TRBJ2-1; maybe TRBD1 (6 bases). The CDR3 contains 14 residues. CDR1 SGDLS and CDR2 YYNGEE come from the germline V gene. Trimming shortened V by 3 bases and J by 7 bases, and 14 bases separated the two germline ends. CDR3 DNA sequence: TGTGCCAGCAGCGCTGGGAACAGGGCGAATGAGCAGTTCTTC. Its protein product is CASSAGNRANEQFF.

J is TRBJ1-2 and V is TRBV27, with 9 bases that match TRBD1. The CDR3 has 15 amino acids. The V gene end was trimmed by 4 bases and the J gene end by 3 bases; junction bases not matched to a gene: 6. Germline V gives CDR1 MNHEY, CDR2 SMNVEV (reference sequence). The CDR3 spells CASSSGQGTYYGYTF. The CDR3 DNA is TGTGCCAGCAGTTCGGGACAGGGAACTTACTATGGCTACACCTTC.

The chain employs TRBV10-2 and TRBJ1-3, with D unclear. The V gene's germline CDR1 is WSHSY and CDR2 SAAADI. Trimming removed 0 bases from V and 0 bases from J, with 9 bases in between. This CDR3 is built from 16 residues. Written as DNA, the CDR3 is TGCGCCAGCAGTGAGTCGAGGCAGACCTCTGGAAACACCATATATTTT. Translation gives CASSESRQTSGNTIYF.